Given below is one T cell receptor beta chain in context. Its recognized antigen is unknown. No per-base quality is available; no much larger clone lies one base away. This record comes from a study of T-cell memory formation after mild COVID-19 (dated by TCRdb to the early 2020s). For the study in its entirety: TCR sequence clusters from the two donors were found to be largely donor specific. In a couple of donors, T-cell clones that expanded and contracted after mild COVID-19 were tracked by sequencing TCRalpha and TCRbeta repertoires over time. Two young, previously healthy adult volunteers made up the cohort, one male and one female. What the research found in general, with its limitations: Only a couple of mild cases were covered in the study, and larger cohorts including severe cases with pre-infection samples were considered necessary. Contracting CD4+ clones appeared mostly in the CM and EM memory subsets, whereas CD8+ clones were enriched in EMRA. The detection of some responding clones in pre-infection memory suggests that pre-existing cross-reactive memory T cells joined the SARS-CoV-2 response. SARS-CoV-2 specificity was not confirmed for the second-wave clones peaking on day 37. Clones that contracted from day 15 to 85 showed balanced CD4/CD8 phenotypes, whereas a second wave of clones that expanded from day 15 to 37 leaned towards CD4+.

The instrument given in TCRdb is Illumina NovaSeq 6000. Using 5'RACE with constant-segment primers, TCRalpha and TCRbeta cDNA libraries were constructed, with sample barcodes and unique molecular identifiers added in the process. RNA was extracted from every sample with Trizol reagent. Library amplification was performed in two PCR steps, and a second sample barcode and Illumina TruSeq adapters were introduced in the second step. Sequencing of libraries was performed on an Illumina NovaSeq with 2 x 150 bp paired-end reads. The original methods were these. Demultiplexing of reads and collapsing into UMI-guided consensus sequences were performed with migec v1.2.7. With mixcr v2.1.11, UMI consensuses were aligned to TRA and TRB V and J templates and assembled into clonotypes. Clonotypes were classified as expanded or contracted when called significant by both edgeR and NoisET, with noise models trained on biological replicates. For edgeR calls, a false discovery rate-adjusted p below 0.01 and a log2 fold-change threshold of 1 were applied. As an exploratory analysis of dynamics, max-normalized trajectories of the 1000 most abundant clonotypes were examined with PCA combined with hierarchical clustering. Separately sequenced CD4+ and CD8+ repertoires were used to assign a CD4 or CD8 phenotype to each responding clone. TCRdb trimmed public reads at Q25 via fastp, called clones via MiXCR and kept in-frame beta chains. Each CDR3 protein gets just one entry, which takes the most common genes and DNA from the rows behind it. For this entry, the V and J calls and clone size follow TCRdb and not the study's own pipeline. The sample yields about 290,000 distinct CDR3 sequences; about a sixth were counted once. The ten largest clonotypes hold over 20% of the sample.

Deletion took 10 bases off V and 9 bases off J, with a span of 13 bases between the germline ends. The germline V gene specifies MNHEY as CDR1 and SVGEGT as CDR2. The CDR3 contains 11 residues, cysteine and phenylalanine counted. The retained sequence is limited to the CDR3, 33 bases, with the frame set at the first base. Ficoll-Paque density gradient centrifugation was the method used to isolate PBMCs. The chain is made from TRBV6-2 or TRBV6-3 and TRBJ2-1; no confident D gene assignment can be made. This TCR was sampled from a man between 18 and 29 years old who had mild COVID-19 (a few samples of this study predate the infection). The sample titles of this study are shuffled in the database, so cell type and time point are left out; the donor was told from shared clones. The material sequenced was PBMCs or a T cell subset sorted from them (not recorded which). Here is the DNA: TGTGCCACCGAACGGTCGAGTGAGCAGTTCTTC. Its translation is CATERSSEQFF.